This TCR beta chain was found in a study of sequential checkpoint blockade in melanoma. Treatment here: randomized to nivolumab then ipilimumab (arm A) or the reverse (arm B). V trimming: 2 bases; J trimming: 3 bases; junction bases outside the gene matches: 4. Looked up from germline, CDR1 is KGHSH and CDR2 is LQKENI. The CDR3 has 16 amino acids. The data were produced by immunoSEQ multiplex PCR, yet TCRdb's version contains in-frame clones alone and is incomplete. The table shows some 9,600 clones, with approximately 25% occurring only once. The receptor was isolated from a human donor with melanoma. V is TRBV18 and J is TRBJ2-3, with TRBD2 matching 11 bases. The material was tumor tissue (inferred from file names), obtained from a patient given nivolumab and ipilimumab in sequence. CDR3 coding DNA: TGTGCCAGCTCACCATATAGCGGGAGGGCAACAGATACGCAGTATTTT. Protein product: CASSPYSGRATDTQYF.